The 28 T cell receptor beta chains given below trace back to one sample, sequenced in a study of T cell repertoires in cytomegalovirus infection. MiXCR, run by TCRdb on the reads, gives a single entry per CDR3 protein. Of a few hundred thousand distinct CDR3 sequences in the sample, 9.5% are singletons; the top ten hold about 4.5%. The sample consisted of PBMCs. The origin of the receptors is a human donor in good health (CMV status not recorded). Some clones in this sample may be carry-over from other donors' samples.

This clonotype was picked up many times. CDR3 in amino acids: CASSDRLTQYF. CDR3 nucleotide sequence: TGTGCCAGCAGCGATCGTCTGACCCAGTACTTC. V and J are TRBV7-2 and TRBJ2-5; no firm D call. The CDR3 contains 11 residues. The V gene lost 5 bases and the J gene lost 7 bases, with 8 bases spanning the gap. The germline gives CDR1 SGHTA, CDR2 FQGNSA. The full variable domain, rest sourced from reference TRBV7-2 and TRBJ2-5, is GAGVSQSPSNKVTEKGKDVELRCDPISGHTALYWYRQSLGQGLEFLIYFQGNSAPDKSGLPSDRFSAERTGGSVSTLTIQRTQQEDSAVYLCASSDRLTQYFGPGTRLLVL.

In its sample, this clonotype was seen a few times. The chain uses TRBV4-2 and TRBJ1-1, with D perhaps matching TRBD1 (5 bases). V was clipped by 1 base and J by 3 bases, with 12 bases between them. Per the germline V gene, CDR1 is LGHNA and CDR2 is YNFKEQ. CDR3 length equals 15 residues. CDR3 protein: CASSQGKAGHTEAFF. CDR3 coding DNA: TGTGCCAGCAGCCAAGGAAAGGCAGGGCACACTGAAGCTTTCTTT.

This chain connects TRBV7-9 to TRBJ1-2; possibly TRBD1 for D (5 bases). CDR1 is SEHNR, CDR2 FQNEAQ, per germline (reference sequence). CDR3 size: 15 residues. Trimming took 2 bases from V and 2 from J, leaving 12 bases between them. CDR3 sequence (DNA): TGTGCCAGCAGCTTAAGCGACAGATCCAACTATGGCTACACCTTC. Amino acids: CASSLSDRSNYGYTF.

DNA for the CDR3: TGCAGTGCTAGAGAGGGGCGAGGTCTGGGGGGGGCCGGTGGTGAAAAACTGTTTTTT. This translates into CSAREGRGLGGAGGEKLFF. The V gene is TRBV20-1, the J gene TRBJ1-4; TRBD1 might be the D (6 bases). The CDR3 covers 19 residues. Germline values: CDR1 DFQATT, CDR2 SNEGSKA (reference sequence). V dropped 0 bases and J dropped 7 bases, with 27 bases sitting between them.

The chain is built from TRBV19 and TRBJ2-7, with 11 bases identical to TRBD2. After removal of 6 bases from V and 2 bases from J, the junction contained 0 bases not matched to a gene. Germline CDR1 is LNHDA and CDR2 is SQIVND (reference sequence). This CDR3 contains 13 residues. The CDR3 region has the DNA TGTGCCAGTAGGACTAGCGGGACCTACGAGCAGTACTTC. It translates to CASRTSGTYEQYF.

At least ten counts were recorded for this clonotype. CDR3 loop: CATSRDGGVPYEQYF. DNA of the CDR3: TGTGCCACCAGCAGAGATGGGGGGGTCCCCTACGAGCAGTACTTC. The chain employs TRBV15 and TRBJ2-7, with 7 nucleotides matching TRBD2. Germline CDR1 reads LNHNV; CDR2 reads YYDKDF (reference sequence). Losses at the gene ends were 0 bases for V and 2 bases for J; bases not matched to a gene: 4. This CDR3 comprises 15 residues.

V is TRBV2 and J is TRBJ1-3; maybe TRBD1 (5 bases). CDR3 length: 16 residues. The germline CDR1 and CDR2 sequences are SNHLY and FYNNEI. Between the trimmed V and J ends, which lost 6 bases and 0 bases, there was a span of 15 bases. The CDR3 loop is CASRGDRTLSGNTIYF. CDR3 DNA sequence: TGTGCCAGCAGGGGGGACCGAACTCTCTCTGGAAACACCATATATTTT.

This chain joins TRBV12-3 or TRBV12-4 and TRBJ1-4, with D unclear. This CDR3 comprises 13 residues. The V end was cut by 6 bases, the J end by 0 bases, with 5 bases between. CDR3 residues: CASRTPTNEKLFF. DNA for the CDR3: TGTGCCAGCAGGACCCCAACTAATGAAAAACTGTTTTTT.

This clonotype was observed many times. The chain uses TRBV7-8 and TRBJ2-1; D is ambiguous. The V gene's germline CDR1 is SGHVS and CDR2 FQNEAQ. There are 13 residues in the CDR3. V was clipped by 2 bases and J by 10 bases, with 12 bases between them. The CDR3 spells CASSLQMESEQFF. The CDR3 region has the DNA TGTGCCAGCAGCTTACAAATGGAGTCAGAGCAGTTCTTC. Supplemented by reference TRBV7-8 and TRBJ2-1, the full variable domain reads GAGVSQSPRYKVAKRGQDVALRCDPISGHVSLFWYQQALGQGPEFLTYFQNEAQLDKSGLPSDRFFAERPEGSVSTLKIQRTQQEDSAVYLCASSLQMESEQFFGPGTRLTVL.

This clonotype was observed a few times. The V gene is TRBV25-1, the J gene TRBJ2-2; D not resolved. The V gene lost 4 bases and the J gene lost 3 bases, with 15 bases spanning the gap. Germline CDR1 and CDR2: MGHDK and SYGVNS. The CDR3 is 16 residues long. The CDR3 sequence: CASSGMLTIHTGELFF. The CDR3 nucleotides are TGTGCCAGCAGTGGGATGTTGACAATACACACCGGGGAGCTGTTTTTT.

This clonotype was counted only a few times. The rearrangement joins TRBV4-2 to TRBJ2-7; 7 bases match TRBD2. Germline CDR1 is LGHNA and CDR2 is YNFKEQ. The V and J ends lost 0 bases and 3 bases, in that order; junction bases with no gene match: 5. The CDR3 is 15 residues long. This chain's CDR3 is CASSQEAGALYEQYF. The CDR3, as DNA: TGTGCCAGCAGCCAAGAGGCGGGAGCTCTCTACGAGCAGTACTTC.

In this sample, this clonotype turned up a few times. The rearrangement joins TRBV10-3 to TRBJ2-7, with D possibly being TRBD2 (5 bases). V was trimmed by 5 bases and J by 0 bases, leaving 11 bases between them. Germline CDR1 is ENHRY and CDR2 is SYGVKD. The CDR3 loop spans 14 amino acids. CDR3 region: CAISFTSSSYEQYF. In nucleotides, the CDR3 is TGTGCCATCAGTTTCACTAGTTCCTCCTACGAGCAGTACTTC.

This clonotype was counted at least ten times. The chain links TRBV7-2 to TRBJ2-1, with a weak D call TRBD1 (6 bases). From germline, CDR1 is SGHTA and CDR2 FQGNSA. V was shortened by 5 bases and J by 7 bases, with 18 bases between the two germline ends. There are 15 residues in the CDR3. CDR3 nucleotides: TGTGCCAGCAGCCTAACGGGACAAGGCCCAAATGAGCAGTTCTTC. Residues: CASSLTGQGPNEQFF. Together with reference TRBV7-2 and TRBJ2-1, the CDR3 gives the full variable domain: GAGVSQSPSNKVTEKGKDVELRCDPISGHTALYWYRQSLGQGLEFLIYFQGNSAPDKSGLPSDRFSAERTGGSVSTLTIQRTQQEDSAVYLCASSLTGQGPNEQFFGPGTRLTVL.

This clonotype appeared a few times. The chain combines TRBV7-2 with TRBJ2-5, with D perhaps TRBD2 (6 bases). The CDR3 has 16 amino acids. Trimming cost V 3 bases and J 4 bases, with 18 bases left between them. Germline loops: CDR1 SGHTA, CDR2 FQGNSA. CDR3 protein: CASSFIGTPRGETQYF. CDR3 bases: TGTGCCAGCAGCTTCATCGGGACGCCGCGGGGAGAGACCCAGTACTTC.

This chain links TRBV10-3 with TRBJ2-2; D may be TRBD2 (6 bases). CDR3 length: 13 amino acids. Per germline, CDR1 ENHRY and CDR2 SYGVKD. V was trimmed by 10 bases and J by 3 bases, leaving 12 bases between them. The CDR3 protein is CASRGTHTGELFF. The CDR3 bases are TGTGCCAGCCGGGGGACGCACACCGGGGAGCTGTTTTTT.

This clonotype was observed many times. V is TRBV6-1 and J is TRBJ2-5; 7 bases agree with TRBD1. CDR1 is MNHNS, CDR2 SASEGT, per germline. This CDR3 comprises 15 residues. V gave up 4 bases and J gave up 4 bases; unmatched junction bases: 9. CDR3 sequence (DNA): TGTGCCAGCAGTGCGATGGGGACAGATCGAGAGACCCAGTACTTC. Its protein product is CASSAMGTDRETQYF.

The rearrangement links TRBV14 to TRBJ2-3; D perhaps matches TRBD2 (6 bases). The CDR3 spans 15 residues. The V gene's germline CDR1 is SGHDN and CDR2 FVKESK. Trimming took off 4 bases at V and 1 base at J, with 12 bases between the two ends. The CDR3 nucleotides are TGTGCCAGCAGCCTGTGGGGGGAGCGCACAGATACGCAGTATTTT. Protein sequence: CASSLWGERTDTQYF. The whole variable domain, filled in from reference TRBV14 and TRBJ2-3, reads EAGVTQFPSHSVIEKGQTVTLRCDPISGHDNLYWYRRVMGKEIKFLLHFVKESKQDESGMPNNRFLAERTGGTYSTLKVQPAELEDSGVYFCASSLWGERTDTQYFGPGTRLTVL.

This clonotype was counted ten times or more. V usage is TRBV7-2 and J usage is TRBJ2-5, with 12 bases identical to TRBD2. V lost 3 bases, J lost 5 bases, and 10 bases stayed unmatched. Germline CDR1 and CDR2: SGHTA and FQGNSA. The CDR3 spans 17 residues. As DNA, the CDR3 is TGTGCCAGCAGCTTGACTAGCGGGGGAGCTTTAGCCGAGACCCAGTACTTC. It yields the protein CASSLTSGGALAETQYF.

This clonotype was seen a few times. V is TRBV27 and J is TRBJ2-7; the match to TRBD2 covers 10 bases. Per the germline V gene, CDR1 is MNHEY and CDR2 is SMNVEV (reference sequence). The CDR3 runs to 17 residues. V was pared by 3 bases and J by 5 bases, with 13 bases of the junction left unmatched. The CDR3 sequence is CASSLASGSVYGDEQYF. For the CDR3, the DNA is TGTGCCAGCAGTTTGGCTAGCGGGAGCGTTTACGGCGACGAGCAGTACTTC.

J is TRBJ2-2 and V is TRBV19, with 9 bases lining up with TRBD1. The J segment lost 5 bases and the V segment lost 4 bases, leaving 11 bases of the junction unmatched. The CDR3 spans 17 residues. Germline V gene data show CDR1 as LNHDA and CDR2 as SQIVND (reference sequence). The CDR3 DNA reads as TGTGCCAGTAGTAGTCTTCCGGGACAGGGAAAGACCGGGGAGCTGTTTTTT. This codes for CASSSLPGQGKTGELFF. The whole variable domain, filled in from reference TRBV19 and TRBJ2-2, reads DGGITQSPKYLFRKEGQNVTLSCEQNLNHDAMYWYRQDPGQGLRLIYYSQIVNDFQKGDIAEGYSVSREKKESFPLTVTSAQKNPTAFYLCASSSLPGQGKTGELFFGEGSRLTVL.

This clonotype was counted at least ten times. This chain connects TRBV6-2 or TRBV6-3 to TRBJ2-7, with 7 bases fitting TRBD1. This CDR3 is 14 amino acids long. Germline V gives CDR1 MNHEY, CDR2 SVGEGT. Trimming took 5 bases from V and 4 from J; bases not matched to a gene: 8. The CDR3 DNA reads TGTGCCAGCAGTACGACAGGGCCAAGGTACGAGCAGTACTTC. Translated, it gives CASSTTGPRYEQYF.

In this sample, this clonotype turned up a few times. The chain links TRBV28 to TRBJ2-7, with D tentatively TRBD1 or TRBD2 (5 bases each). Germline assignment: CDR1 MDHEN and CDR2 SYDVKM. The CDR3 loop spans 15 amino acids. V lost 6 bases and J 0 bases, leaving 15 bases between the germline ends. The CDR3 region is CASRNRDETSYEQYF. The CDR3 bases are TGTGCCAGCAGGAACCGGGACGAGACCTCCTACGAGCAGTACTTC.

This clonotype was seen ten or more times. The chain links TRBV7-9 to TRBJ2-3; tentative D call: TRBD1 (6 bases). The germline V and J ends were trimmed by 5 bases and 2 bases, with 17 bases remaining between them. Germline loops: CDR1 SEHNR, CDR2 FQNEAQ (reference sequence). The CDR3 has 16 residues. The CDR3 coding sequence is TGTGCCAGCAGCCGTTTAGGGGGTGAGACCACAGATACGCAGTATTTT. The encoded protein is CASSRLGGETTDTQYF.

This clonotype was detected a few times. V and J are TRBV4-3 and TRBJ2-2, with D uncertain. With 6 bases removed from V and 6 bases from J, the gap between germline ends came to 8 bases. CDR3 length: 12 amino acids. CDR1 and CDR2 (germline): LGHNA, YSLEER. CDR3 sequence reads: CASRGSSGELFF. The CDR3 DNA is TGCGCCAGCAGGGGGTCATCCGGGGAGCTGTTTTTT.

V is TRBV6-2 or TRBV6-3 and J is TRBJ1-2; tentative D call: TRBD1 (6 bases). In germline, CDR1 is MNHEY, CDR2 SVGEGT. V dropped 5 bases and J dropped 8 bases, with 12 bases sitting between them. The CDR3 sequence is 12 residues long. This chain's CDR3 is CASSGQIWGYTF. The CDR3 DNA reads as TGTGCCAGCAGTGGACAGATTTGGGGCTACACCTTC.

The table lists this clonotype with a few counts. The V gene is TRBV5-1, the J gene TRBJ2-1, with TRBD2 identical over 8 bases. Germline loops: CDR1 SGHRS, CDR2 YFSETQ. The junction had 4 bases not matched to a gene; V was cut back by 1 base and J by 4 bases. The CDR3 loop spans 15 amino acids. CDR3 sequence: CASSLNGGGYNEQFF. CDR3 nucleotide sequence: TGCGCCAGCAGCTTGAACGGGGGGGGATACAATGAGCAGTTCTTC.

V and J are TRBV12-3 or TRBV12-4 and TRBJ2-7; 15 bases fit TRBD2. The CDR3 has 15 amino acids. Unmatched junction bases numbered 5, after V lost 6 bases and J lost 5 bases. The CDR3 DNA sequence: TGTGCCAGCAGGCCGGGACTAGCGGGGGGACACGAGCAGTACTTC. Protein sequence: CASRPGLAGGHEQYF.

This clonotype occurred a few times. This chain uses TRBV20-1 with TRBJ2-3; the D is unclear. This CDR3 is built from 14 residues. Trimming took off 1 base at V and 1 base at J, with 9 bases between the two ends. The germline gives CDR1 DFQATT, CDR2 SNEGSKA (reference sequence). This CDR3 reads CSARVGIRTDTQYF. The DNA for the CDR3 is TGCAGTGCTAGAGTGGGGATCCGCACAGATACGCAGTATTTT.